These T cell receptor beta chains were read from a single sample in a study of T cell repertoires in cytomegalovirus infection. No antigen has been assigned to these receptors. MiXCR, applied by TCRdb to the reads, yields one record per CDR3 protein. The sample consists of 250,000 to 300,000 distinct CDR3 sequences, less than 25% of them appearing once. The source was cultured PBMCs, collected from culture after CMV antigen stimulation. These receptors came from a human donor in good health (CMV status not recorded). Some clones in this sample may be carry-over from other donors' samples. CDR3s include the opening cysteine and the closing phenylalanine or tryptophan. The order of the fields is J gene, D gene, V gene, clone size, CDR3 DNA, CDR3 protein. The D gene is left open where the match is weak. The listing skips clone size in some rows; elsewhere it reads once, few, many or a size class.

>TRBJ1-2|TRBD1|TRBV9|-
TGTGCCAGCAGCGTAGCTAAACAGGGGATAAGTGGCTACACCTTC
CASSVAKQGISGYTF
>TRBJ1-2|-|TRBV6-8|-
TGTGCCAGCAGCAACCAAAGGGGGAGATCGGATGGCTACACCTTC
CASSNQRGRSDGYTF
>TRBJ1-2|-|TRBV7-9|many
TGTGCCAGCAGCTTAATGGAAGGGAGCTATGGCTACACCTTC
CASSLMEGSYGYTF
>TRBJ1-1|TRBD1|TRBV10-3|many
TGTGCCATCAGTGAGTCGGGACAGGGGAACACTGAAGCTTTCTTT
CAISESGQGNTEAFF
>TRBJ1-6|TRBD1|TRBV30|few
TGTGCCTGGAGTGTAGGACAGGGGCATAATTCACCCCTCCACTTT
CAWSVGQGHNSPLHF
>TRBJ2-7|-|TRBV7-2|many
TGTGCCAGCAGCCCGGCCGGGACGGTAAACTACGAGCAGTACTTC
CASSPAGTVNYEQYF
>TRBJ2-4|TRBD1|TRBV4-1|-
TGCGCCAGCAGCCAAGGGGGACAGGGCACTAGCCTAGCCAAAAACATTCAGTACTTC
CASSQGGQGTSLAKNIQYF
>TRBJ2-5|TRBD2|TRBV24-1|-
TGTGCCACCAGTGCAGACCGACTAGCGGGAGGAGTGATGGGGGAGACCCAGTACTTC
CATSADRLAGGVMGETQYF
>TRBJ1-1|-|TRBV7-9|many
TGTGCCAGCAGCTTGGGGGTTTATGGGAACACTGAAGCTTTCTTT
CASSLGVYGNTEAFF
>TRBJ1-2|-|TRBV6-6|few
TGTGCCAGCAGCATTGGACAAGGGGGCTACACCTTC
CASSIGQGGYTF
>TRBJ2-3|TRBD1|TRBV30|-
TGTGCCCGGATCCAGGCAGGGGGCCTCACAGATACGCAGTATTTT
CARIQAGGLTDTQYF
>TRBJ1-5|TRBD1|TRBV7-9|-
TGTGCCAGCAGCTTAGATCGGGGACAGGGAAATCAGCCCCAGCATTTT
CASSLDRGQGNQPQHF
>TRBJ1-5|TRBD1|TRBV10-3|-
TGTGCCATCAGTTACGACAGGGGGGATTTCAATAGCAATCAGCCCCAGCATTTT
CAISYDRGDFNSNQPQHF
>TRBJ2-1|-|TRBV7-2|few
TGTGCCAGCAGCACTTATGGTTCTGGGGGCGGGCAGTTCTTC
CASSTYGSGGGQFF
>TRBJ2-1|TRBD2|TRBV5-4|few
TGTGCCAGCAGCTTGGTGCAGGTGGGGGGGGATGAGCAGTTCTTC
CASSLVQVGGDEQFF
>TRBJ2-6|-|TRBV7-9|many
TGTGCCAGCAGCCCACTCATCGGGAGATTCCCAACTGGGGCCAACGTCCTGACTTTC
CASSPLIGRFPTGANVLTF
>TRBJ1-5|-|TRBV5-4|-
TGTGCCAGCAGCTTAGACCATCAGCCCCAGCATTTT
CASSLDHQPQHF
>TRBJ1-3|-|TRBV4-1|-
TGCGCCAGCAGCCAAGGGACCGACTCTGGAAACACCATATATTTT
CASSQGTDSGNTIYF
>TRBJ2-7|TRBD2|TRBV29-1|many
TGCAGCGTTGAAGATCGATCCGGGAGGGGTTACGAGCAGTACTTC
CSVEDRSGRGYEQYF
>TRBJ1-6|-|TRBV4-3|-
TGCGCCAGCAGCCAAAAAACGGGCAGGCTAGATAATTCACCCCTCCACTTT
CASSQKTGRLDNSPLHF
>TRBJ2-3|TRBD2|TRBV7-2|-
TGTGCCAGCAGCTTAGGGGAGGGCTACACAGATACGCAGTATTTT
CASSLGEGYTDTQYF
>TRBJ1-2|-|TRBV12-3/TRBV12-4|many
TGTGCCAGCAGTTTGGAACAGGGTAGTGGCTACACCTTC
CASSLEQGSGYTF
>TRBJ1-5|-|TRBV7-2|many
TGTGCCAGCAGTTATACACGGGATCAGCCCCAGCATTTT
CASSYTRDQPQHF
>TRBJ2-5|-|TRBV25-1|-
TGTGCCAGCTCCAGGTCGACGGGCCAAGAGACCCAGTACTTC
CASSRSTGQETQYF
>TRBJ2-3|-|TRBV12-3/TRBV12-4|few
TGTGCCAGCAGAGGGGGAGGGCCATCAGATACGCAGTATTTT
CASRGGGPSDTQYF
>TRBJ2-4|-|TRBV20-1|-
TGCAGTGCTAGTCTCGGGACGCTCAGCATTCAGTACTTC
CSASLGTLSIQYF
>TRBJ2-3|TRBD1|TRBV12-3/TRBV12-4|-
TGTGCCAGCAGCCCAGCCGGGACAGGGCTCACAGATACGCAGTATTTT
CASSPAGTGLTDTQYF
>TRBJ1-2|-|TRBV7-2|many
TGTGCCAGCAGCTCCGAACAGGGTAGATTTATCTATGGCTACACCTTC
CASSSEQGRFIYGYTF
>TRBJ2-1|-|TRBV7-2|many
TGTGCCAGCAGCTCTCGCGGGACCTCTTACAATGAGCAGTTCTTC
CASSSRGTSYNEQFF
>TRBJ2-1|TRBD2|TRBV2|-
TGTGCCAGCAGCCCGGGACTAGCGGGAATTCACGAGCAGTTCTTC
CASSPGLAGIHEQFF
>TRBJ2-5|TRBD2|TRBV12-5|many
TGTGCTAGTGGACATAGCGGGAGAGAGACCCAGTACTTC
CASGHSGRETQYF
>TRBJ2-2|-|TRBV19|few
TGTGCCAGTAGTAGCGGCAGGTTGGACACCGGGGAGCTGTTTTTT
CASSSGRLDTGELFF
>TRBJ1-1|-|TRBV27|-
TGTGCCAGCCGCTCGGACTTATCGAACACTGAAGCTTTCTTT
CASRSDLSNTEAFF
>TRBJ2-5|-|TRBV7-2|many
TGTGCCAGCAGCTTAGGTCGGGACGCGTCCTGGCAAGAGACCCAGTACTTC
CASSLGRDASWQETQYF
>TRBJ2-7|-|TRBV24-1|-
TGTGCCACCAGTGATTCCCGGGACAACGAGCAGTACTTC
CATSDSRDNEQYF
>TRBJ2-2|TRBD2|TRBV11-3|-
TGTGCCAGCAGCACCGGACTAGCTCCGAACACCGGGGAGCTGTTTTTT
CASSTGLAPNTGELFF
>TRBJ1-2|TRBD1|TRBV27|few
TGTGCCAGCAGTTTAAGGGCAGGGGGAAGCTATGGCTACACCTTC
CASSLRAGGSYGYTF
>TRBJ2-7|TRBD1|TRBV27|-
TGTGCCAGCAGTCCACGGACAGGGGAGAGCTACGAGCAGTACTTC
CASSPRTGESYEQYF
>TRBJ2-3|-|TRBV7-9|few
TGTGCCAGCAGCTTAGGGGGACCCACCTCGGCGGGATCAATCACAGATACGCAGTATTTT
CASSLGGPTSAGSITDTQYF
>TRBJ2-4|TRBD1|TRBV7-2|many
TGTGCCAGCAGCTTACCCTGGACAGGTATAGGGGACATTCAGTACTTC
CASSLPWTGIGDIQYF
>TRBJ1-1|-|TRBV5-6|few
TGTGCCAGCAGCTTGGGCGGCCCCATCATGAACACTGAAGCTTTCTTT
CASSLGGPIMNTEAFF
>TRBJ1-1|TRBD1|TRBV15|-
TGTGCCAGTTCGGACAGGCAGAACACTGAAGCTTTCTTT
CASSDRQNTEAFF
>TRBJ1-1|-|TRBV27|-
TGTGCCAGCAGTTTTTTGGGCAGTTATACTGAAGCTTTCTTT
CASSFLGSYTEAFF